This TCR beta chain was captured by sequencing in a study of blood T cell repertoires in COVID-19. Study overall: Italy, Spain and the United States were the sources of the convalescent and acute COVID-19 samples.

Per the study methods: Amplification of reference gene primers was used by the study to estimate nucleated cell counts. The protocol was immunoSEQ multiplex PCR, while the TCRdb copy is restricted to in-frame clones and leaves out a portion. That table is the source of V, J and clone size, and D and trimming were worked out from the DNA. The data contain approximately 350,000 clones, around 92% of them singletons. The trim removed 9 bases at V and 3 bases at J, leaving 9 bases unmatched. Germline CDR1 and CDR2: LNHDA and SQIVND (reference sequence). The CDR3 extends over 15 amino acids. The rearrangement joins TRBV19 to TRBJ2-4; 9 nucleotides match TRBD1. Specimen: peripheral blood. The clonotype originates from a man between 35 and 55 years old with acute or convalescent COVID-19. CDR3 in amino acids: CASRDRGDGKNIQYF. The CDR3 DNA sequence: TGTGCCAGCCGCGACAGGGGGGATGGCAAAAACATTCAGTACTTC.